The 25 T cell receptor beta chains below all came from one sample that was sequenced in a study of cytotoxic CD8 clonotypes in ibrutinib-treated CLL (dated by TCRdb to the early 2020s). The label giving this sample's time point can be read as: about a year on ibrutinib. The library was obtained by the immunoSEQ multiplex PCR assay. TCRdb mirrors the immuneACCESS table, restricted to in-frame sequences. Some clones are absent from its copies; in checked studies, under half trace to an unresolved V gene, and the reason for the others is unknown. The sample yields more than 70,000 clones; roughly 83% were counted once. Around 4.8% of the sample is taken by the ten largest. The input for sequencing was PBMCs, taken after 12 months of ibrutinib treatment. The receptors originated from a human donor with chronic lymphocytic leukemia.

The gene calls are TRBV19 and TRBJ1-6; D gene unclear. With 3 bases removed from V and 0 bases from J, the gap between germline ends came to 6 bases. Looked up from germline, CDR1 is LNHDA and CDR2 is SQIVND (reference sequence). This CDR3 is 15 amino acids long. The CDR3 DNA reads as TGTGCCAGTAGTATCAGTGGCTCCTATAATTCACCCCTCCACTTT. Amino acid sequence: CASSISGSYNSPLHF.

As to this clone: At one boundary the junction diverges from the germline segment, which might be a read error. The CDR3 loop is CAGSVDGHGYTF. CDR3 nucleotide sequence: TGTGCCGGCAGCGTAGATGGGCACGGCTACACCTTC. The chain is built from TRBV9 and TRBJ1-2; no reliable D call. Germline V lookup: CDR1 SGDLS, CDR2 YYNGEE. This CDR3 spans 12 amino acids.

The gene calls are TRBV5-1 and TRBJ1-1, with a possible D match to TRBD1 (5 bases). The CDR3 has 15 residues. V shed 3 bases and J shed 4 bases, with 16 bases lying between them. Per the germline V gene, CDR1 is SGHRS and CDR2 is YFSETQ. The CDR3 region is CASSWGDHALTEAFF. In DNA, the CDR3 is TGCGCCAGCAGCTGGGGGGACCATGCCCTCACTGAAGCTTTCTTT.

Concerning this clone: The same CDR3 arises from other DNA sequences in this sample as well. CDR3 protein: CASSVEEGPYEQYF. The CDR3 coding sequence is TGTGCCAGCAGCGTAGAAGAGGGTCCCTACGAGCAGTACTTC. V usage is TRBV9 and J usage is TRBJ2-7, with a weak D call TRBD2 (5 bases). This CDR3 region has 14 residues. The ends were cut back, 0 bases at V and 2 bases at J, with 9 bases in the middle. Germline values: CDR1 SGDLS, CDR2 YYNGEE.

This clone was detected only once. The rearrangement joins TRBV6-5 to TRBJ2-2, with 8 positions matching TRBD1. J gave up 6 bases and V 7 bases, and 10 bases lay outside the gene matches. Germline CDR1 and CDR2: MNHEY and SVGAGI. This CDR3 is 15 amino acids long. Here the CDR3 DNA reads TGTGCCAGCACCAAACCGACAGGGGACCCCGGGGAGCTGTTTTTT. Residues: CASTKPTGDPGELFF.

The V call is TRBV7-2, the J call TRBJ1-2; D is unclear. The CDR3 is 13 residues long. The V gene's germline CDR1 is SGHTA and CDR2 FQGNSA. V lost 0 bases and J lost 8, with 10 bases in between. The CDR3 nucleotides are TGTGCCAGCAGCTTAGCGGAGGGAGGGGGCTACACCTTC. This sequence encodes CASSLAEGGGYTF.

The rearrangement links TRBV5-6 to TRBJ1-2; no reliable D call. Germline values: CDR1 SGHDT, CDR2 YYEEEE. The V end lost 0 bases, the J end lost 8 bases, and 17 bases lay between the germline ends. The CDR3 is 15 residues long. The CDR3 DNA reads TGTGCCAGCAGCTTGGGGTCCCCGGGCGGCTGGGGCTACACCTTC. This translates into CASSLGSPGGWGYTF.

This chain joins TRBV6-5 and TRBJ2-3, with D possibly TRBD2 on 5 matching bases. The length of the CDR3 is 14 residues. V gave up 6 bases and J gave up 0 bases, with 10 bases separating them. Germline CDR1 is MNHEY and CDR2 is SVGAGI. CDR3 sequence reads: CASRGRVSTDTQYF. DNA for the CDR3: TGTGCCAGCAGGGGGAGAGTTAGCACAGATACGCAGTATTTT.

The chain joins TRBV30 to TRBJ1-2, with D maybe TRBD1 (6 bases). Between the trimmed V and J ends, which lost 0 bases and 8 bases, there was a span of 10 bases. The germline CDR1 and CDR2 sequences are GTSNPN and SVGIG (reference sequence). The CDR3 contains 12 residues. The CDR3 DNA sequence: TGTGCCTGGAGTGTGAGGGGGGAAGGCTACACCTTC. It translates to CAWSVRGEGYTF.

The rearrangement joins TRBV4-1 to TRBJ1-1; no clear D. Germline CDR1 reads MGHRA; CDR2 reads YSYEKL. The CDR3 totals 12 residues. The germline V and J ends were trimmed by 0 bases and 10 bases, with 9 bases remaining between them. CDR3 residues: CASSQDRLGAFF. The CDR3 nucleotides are TGCGCCAGCAGCCAAGATCGCCTGGGAGCTTTCTTT.

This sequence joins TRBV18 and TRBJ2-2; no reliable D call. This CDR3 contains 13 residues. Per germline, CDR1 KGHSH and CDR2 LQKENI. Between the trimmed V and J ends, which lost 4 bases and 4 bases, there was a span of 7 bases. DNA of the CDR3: TGTGCCAGCTCACAAGACATCACCGGGGAGCTGTTTTTT. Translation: CASSQDITGELFF.

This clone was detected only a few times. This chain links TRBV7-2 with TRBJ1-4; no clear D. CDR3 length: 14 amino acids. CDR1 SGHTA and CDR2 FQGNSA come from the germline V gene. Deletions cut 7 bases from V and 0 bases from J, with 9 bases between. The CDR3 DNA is TGTGCCAGCACCCCTGGAGCAACTAATGAAAAACTGTTTTTT. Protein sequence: CASTPGATNEKLFF.

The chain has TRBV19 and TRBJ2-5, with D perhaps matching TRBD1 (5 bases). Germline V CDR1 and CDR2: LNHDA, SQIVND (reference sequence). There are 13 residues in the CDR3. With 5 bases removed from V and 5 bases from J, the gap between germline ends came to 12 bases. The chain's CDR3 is CASSWQGGETQYF. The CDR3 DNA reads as TGTGCCAGTAGTTGGCAGGGTGGCGAGACCCAGTACTTC. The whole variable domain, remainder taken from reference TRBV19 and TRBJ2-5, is DGGITQSPKYLFRKEGQNVTLSCEQNLNHDAMYWYRQDPGQGLRLIYYSQIVNDFQKGDIAEGYSVSREKKESFPLTVTSAQKNPTAFYLCASSWQGGETQYFGPGTRLLVL.

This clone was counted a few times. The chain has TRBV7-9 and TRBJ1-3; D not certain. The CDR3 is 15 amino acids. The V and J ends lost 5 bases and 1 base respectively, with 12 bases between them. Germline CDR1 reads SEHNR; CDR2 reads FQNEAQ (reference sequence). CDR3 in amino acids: CASSPRAGSGNTIYF. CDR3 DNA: TGTGCCAGCAGCCCCCGGGCGGGGTCTGGAAACACCATATATTTT.

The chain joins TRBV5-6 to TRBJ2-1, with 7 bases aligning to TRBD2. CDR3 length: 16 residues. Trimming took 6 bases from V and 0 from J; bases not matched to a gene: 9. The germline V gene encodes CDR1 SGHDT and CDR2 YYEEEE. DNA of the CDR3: TGTGCCAGCATCACGAACGGCGGGAGCTCCTACAATGAGCAGTTCTTC. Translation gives CASITNGGSSYNEQFF.

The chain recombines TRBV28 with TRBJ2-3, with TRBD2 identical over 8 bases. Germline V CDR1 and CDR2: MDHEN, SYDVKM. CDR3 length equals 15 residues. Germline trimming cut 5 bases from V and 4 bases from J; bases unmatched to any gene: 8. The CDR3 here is CASSPRTSLADTQYF. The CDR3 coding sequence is TGTGCCAGCAGTCCCCGGACTAGCCTGGCAGATACGCAGTATTTT.

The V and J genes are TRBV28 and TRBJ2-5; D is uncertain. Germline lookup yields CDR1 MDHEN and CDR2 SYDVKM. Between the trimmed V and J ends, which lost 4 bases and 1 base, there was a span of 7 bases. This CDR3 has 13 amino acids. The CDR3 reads CASSSHAQETQYF. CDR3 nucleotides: TGTGCCAGCAGTTCCCACGCCCAAGAGACCCAGTACTTC.

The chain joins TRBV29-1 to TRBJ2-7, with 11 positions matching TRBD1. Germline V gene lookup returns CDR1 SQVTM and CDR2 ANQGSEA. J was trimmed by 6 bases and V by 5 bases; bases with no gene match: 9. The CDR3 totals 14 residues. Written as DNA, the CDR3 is TGCAGCGTTCTTACCGGGGACAGGGGGGGCGAGCAGTACTTC. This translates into CSVLTGDRGGEQYF.

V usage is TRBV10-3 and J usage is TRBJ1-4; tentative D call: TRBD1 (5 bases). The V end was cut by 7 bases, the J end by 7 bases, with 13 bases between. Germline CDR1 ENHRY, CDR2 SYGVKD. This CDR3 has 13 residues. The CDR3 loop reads CAIKGREGEKLFF. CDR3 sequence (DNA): TGTGCCATCAAGGGCAGGGAGGGTGAAAAACTGTTTTTT.

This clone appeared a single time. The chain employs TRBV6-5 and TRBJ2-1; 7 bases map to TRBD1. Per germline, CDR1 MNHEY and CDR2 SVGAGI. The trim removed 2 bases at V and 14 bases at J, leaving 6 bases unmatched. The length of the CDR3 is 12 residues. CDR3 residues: CASSYDGTVKFF. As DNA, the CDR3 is TGTGCCAGCAGTTACGATGGGACAGTTAAGTTCTTC.

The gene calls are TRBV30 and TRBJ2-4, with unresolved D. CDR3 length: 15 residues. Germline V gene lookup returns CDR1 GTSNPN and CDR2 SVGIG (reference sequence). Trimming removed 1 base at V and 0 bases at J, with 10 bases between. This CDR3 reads CAWSGGRLAKNIQYF. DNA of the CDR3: TGTGCCTGGAGTGGGGGTAGGCTAGCCAAAAACATTCAGTACTTC.

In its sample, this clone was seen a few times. The DNA for the CDR3 is TGTGCCAGCAGCCCTACAGGGGGATTTAATGAAAAACTGTTTTTT. Residues: CASSPTGGFNEKLFF. This rearrangement joins TRBV7-9 to TRBJ1-4; 8 nucleotides match TRBD1. This CDR3 spans 15 amino acids. The germline V gene has CDR1 SEHNR and CDR2 FQNEAQ (reference sequence). Germline trimming cut 5 bases from V and 4 bases from J; bases unmatched to any gene: 6.

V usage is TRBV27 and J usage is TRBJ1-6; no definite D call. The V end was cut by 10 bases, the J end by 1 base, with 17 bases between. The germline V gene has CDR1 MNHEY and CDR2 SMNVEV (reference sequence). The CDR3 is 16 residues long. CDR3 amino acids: CATTPKGESYNSPLHF. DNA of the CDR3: TGTGCCACCACTCCTAAGGGTGAATCCTATAATTCACCCCTCCACTTT.

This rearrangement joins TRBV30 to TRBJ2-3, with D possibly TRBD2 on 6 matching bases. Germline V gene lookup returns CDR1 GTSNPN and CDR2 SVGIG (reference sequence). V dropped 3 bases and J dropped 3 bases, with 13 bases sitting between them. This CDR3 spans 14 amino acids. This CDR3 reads CAWRSAGGTDTQYF. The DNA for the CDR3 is TGTGCCTGGAGGTCGGCAGGAGGGACAGATACGCAGTATTTT.

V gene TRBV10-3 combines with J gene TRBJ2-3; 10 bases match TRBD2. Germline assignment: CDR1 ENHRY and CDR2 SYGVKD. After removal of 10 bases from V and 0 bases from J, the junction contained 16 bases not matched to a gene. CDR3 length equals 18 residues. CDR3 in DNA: TGTGCCAACAGAGGAGGAAGCGGGGGGGAAACTAGCACAGATACGCAGTATTTT. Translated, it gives CANRGGSGGETSTDTQYF.